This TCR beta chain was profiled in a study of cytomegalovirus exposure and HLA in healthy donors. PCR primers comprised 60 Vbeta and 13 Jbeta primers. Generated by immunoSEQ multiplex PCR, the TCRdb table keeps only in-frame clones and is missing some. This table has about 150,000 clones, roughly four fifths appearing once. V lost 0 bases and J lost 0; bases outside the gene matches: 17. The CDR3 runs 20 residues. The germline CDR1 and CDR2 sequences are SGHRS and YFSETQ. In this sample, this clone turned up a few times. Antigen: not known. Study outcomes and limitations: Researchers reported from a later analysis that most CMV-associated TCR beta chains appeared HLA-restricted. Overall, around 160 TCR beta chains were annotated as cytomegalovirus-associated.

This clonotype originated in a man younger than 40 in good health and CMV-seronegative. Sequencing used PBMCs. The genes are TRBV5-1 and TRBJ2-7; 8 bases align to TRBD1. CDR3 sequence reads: CASSLGRTGFLNPSSYEQYF. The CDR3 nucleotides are TGCGCCAGCAGCTTGGGGCGGACAGGGTTCCTTAACCCAAGCTCCTACGAGCAGTACTTC.